These T cell receptor beta chains were read from a single sample in a study of OX40 agonist ivuxolimab in advanced cancers. This table comes from immunoSEQ multiplex PCR, and its TCRdb copy is limited to in-frame clones, with some not included. The repertoire holds approximately 20,000 clones, with roughly four fifths as singletons. Sequencing used CD4+ or CD8+ T cells sorted from blood, obtained in a trial of the OX40 agonist ivuxolimab. Every receptor here comes from an adult with an advanced solid tumor such as melanoma, head and neck, liver or kidney cancer. Both conserved end residues are part of each CDR3. Each record gives: CDR3 length, V gene, D gene, clone size, J gene, CDR3 protein, CDR3 DNA. A D gene is named only where the DNA matches it firmly. Clone size is shown for a subset of rows, as once, few, many or a class of expanded clone.

length: 15; V: TRBV2; D: NA; size: once; J: TRBJ2-3; CDR3: CASSLGLPSTDTQYF; DNA: TGTGCCAGCAGCCTGGGACTTCCTAGCACAGATACGCAGTATTTT
length: 14; V: TRBV30; D: NA; size: NA; J: TRBJ2-3; CDR3: CACGSGGRSDTQYF; DNA: TGTGCCTGTGGCTCGGGTGGGAGGTCAGATACGCAGTATTTT
length: 15; V: TRBV11-2; D: NA; size: NA; J: TRBJ2-2; CDR3: CASSLTRSSSGELFF; DNA: TGTGCCAGCAGCTTAACCCGGTCAAGTTCTGGGGAGCTGTTTTTT
length: 15; V: TRBV7-9; D: NA; size: NA; J: TRBJ1-5; CDR3: CASSLKGQFFRPQHF; DNA: TGTGCCAGCAGCTTAAAAGGACAGTTCTTTCGGCCCCAGCATTTT
length: 14; V: TRBV5-1; D: NA; size: NA; J: TRBJ2-7; CDR3: CASSLTGSSYEQYF; DNA: TGCGCCAGCAGCTTGACAGGTAGCTCCTACGAGCAGTACTTC
length: 16; V: TRBV27; D: TRBD1; size: NA; J: TRBJ1-3; CDR3: CASRSTGLTSGNTIYF; DNA: TGTGCCAGCAGATCGACAGGGCTAACCTCTGGAAACACCATATATTTT
length: 18; V: TRBV13; D: NA; size: NA; J: TRBJ2-1; CDR3: CASSLGRRSETSYNEQFF; DNA: TGTGCCAGCAGCTTAGGCCGGCGTAGCGAAACTTCCTACAATGAGCAGTTCTTC
length: 11; V: TRBV19; D: NA; size: NA; J: TRBJ1-2; CDR3: CASSVGEGYTF; DNA: TGTGCCAGTAGTGTCGGTGAGGGCTACACCTTC
length: 15; V: TRBV4-3; D: NA; size: few; J: TRBJ1-2; CDR3: CASSQVGRGATGYTF; DNA: TGCGCCAGCAGCCAAGTAGGTCGGGGTGCGACTGGCTACACCTTC
length: 16; V: TRBV11-2; D: NA; size: NA; J: TRBJ2-1; CDR3: CASSPRPDSSYNEQFF; DNA: TGTGCCAGCAGCCCCCGGCCGGACAGCTCCTACAATGAGCAGTTCTTC
length: 15; V: TRBV28; D: TRBD1; size: NA; J: TRBJ1-4; CDR3: CASTHQGATNEKLFF; DNA: TGTGCCAGCACCCACCAGGGGGCAACTAATGAAAAACTGTTTTTT
length: 12; V: TRBV7-9; D: NA; size: NA; J: TRBJ2-7; CDR3: CASNRRLGEQYF; DNA: TGTGCCAGCAACCGAAGGCTGGGGGAGCAGTACTTC
length: 14; V: TRBV10-3; D: NA; size: NA; J: TRBJ1-5; CDR3: CAISDPTYTQPQHF; DNA: TGTGCCATCAGTGATCCGACCTACACCCAGCCCCAGCATTTT
length: 17; V: TRBV11-2; D: TRBD2; size: NA; J: TRBJ2-7; CDR3: CASSAKSGGEGPSEQYF; DNA: TGTGCCAGCAGCGCAAAATCCGGGGGGGAGGGCCCCTCCGAGCAGTACTTC
length: 15; V: TRBV5-4; D: TRBD1; size: NA; J: TRBJ1-2; CDR3: CASSLTGGESRGYTF; DNA: TGTGCCAGCAGCTTAACAGGGGGGGAAAGTCGTGGCTACACCTTC
length: 13; V: TRBV19; D: NA; size: once; J: TRBJ2-3; CDR3: CASSWQGTDTQYF; DNA: TGTGCCAGTAGTTGGCAGGGCACAGATACGCAGTATTTT
length: 15; V: TRBV6-4; D: TRBD2; size: NA; J: TRBJ2-1; CDR3: CASSGSGGEGDEQFF; DNA: TGTGCCAGCTCCGGTAGCGGGGGCGAGGGCGATGAGCAGTTCTTC
length: 14; V: TRBV6-6; D: NA; size: NA; J: TRBJ2-1; CDR3: CASSPFEIGNEQFF; DNA: TGTGCCAGCAGTCCCTTCGAAATCGGCAATGAGCAGTTCTTC
length: 16; V: TRBV28; D: NA; size: NA; J: TRBJ1-3; CDR3: CASSPLPWSSGNTIYF; DNA: TGTGCCAGCAGTCCCCTGCCGTGGAGCTCTGGAAACACCATATATTTT
length: 14; V: TRBV27; D: NA; size: NA; J: TRBJ2-1; CDR3: CASSLSDFYNEQFF; DNA: TGTGCCAGCAGTTTATCAGACTTTTACAATGAGCAGTTCTTC
length: 15; V: TRBV19; D: NA; size: NA; J: TRBJ2-5; CDR3: CASSRQAGAGETQYF; DNA: TGTGCCAGTAGTAGACAGGCGGGGGCCGGAGAGACCCAGTACTTC
length: 16; V: TRBV9; D: TRBD2; size: NA; J: TRBJ2-3; CDR3: CASSVGQRGTTDTQYF; DNA: TGTGCCAGCAGCGTAGGGCAGCGGGGGACCACAGATACGCAGTATTTT
length: 12; V: TRBV11-2; D: NA; size: NA; J: TRBJ1-4; CDR3: CASSPEREKLFF; DNA: TGTGCCAGCAGCCCCGAGCGTGAAAAACTGTTTTTT
length: 15; V: TRBV7-2; D: NA; size: NA; J: TRBJ1-2; CDR3: CASSLFPGLGYGYTF; DNA: TGTGCCAGCAGCTTATTCCCTGGTTTGGGGTATGGCTACACCTTC
length: 13; V: TRBV7-9; D: NA; size: once; J: TRBJ2-3; CDR3: CASSITSTDTQYF; DNA: TGTGCCAGCTCTATCACTAGCACAGATACGCAGTATTTT
length: 14; V: TRBV6-5; D: NA; size: few; J: TRBJ2-3; CDR3: CASSRADLRITQYF; DNA: TGTGCCAGCAGCCGTGCTGACCTACGCATAACGCAGTATTTT
length: 14; V: TRBV15; D: NA; size: NA; J: TRBJ1-3; CDR3: CATSRAGSGNTIYF; DNA: TGTGCCACCAGCAGGGCCGGGAGTGGAAACACCATATATTTT